Included here is one T cell receptor (beta chain) sequence, with context. Source study methods: Estimates of nucleated cell counts were drawn from the amplification of reference gene primers. TCRdb's copy holds only in-frame clones and misses some; the assay was immunoSEQ multiplex PCR. Clone size and the V and J calls come from that table; the DNA yielded D and trimming. The data contain 40,000 to 55,000 clones, almost 85% of them seen just once; the ten biggest clones take up around 15%. This entry belongs to a study of blood T cell repertoires in COVID-19. Study details: Collection of acute and convalescent COVID-19 samples took place in the United States, Italy and Spain.

V was trimmed by 4 bases and J by 0 bases, leaving 10 bases between them. The V gene's germline CDR1 is MNHEY and CDR2 SVGAGI. This CDR3 spans 15 amino acids. V and J are TRBV6-5 and TRBJ2-1; tentative D call: TRBD2 (5 bases). Sequenced material: peripheral blood. This TCR was sampled from a human donor in a cohort sampled during active COVID-19. In nucleotides, the CDR3 is TGTGCCAGCAGTTTAGCGCAAGCCTCCTACAATGAGCAGTTCTTC. It translates to CASSLAQASYNEQFF.